This record concerns one T cell receptor (beta chain) sequence. Under the authors' procedure: Estimated nucleated cell counts came from reference gene primer amplification. The data were produced by immunoSEQ multiplex PCR, yet TCRdb's version contains in-frame clones alone and is incomplete. The V and J calls and clone size are taken from that table; D and trimming were inferred from the DNA. The sample has approximately 150,000 clones, under 85% seen once; the top ten hold around 1.5%. The record originates from a study of blood T cell repertoires in COVID-19. V dropped 4 bases and J dropped 7 bases, with 7 bases sitting between them. From germline, CDR1 is MRHNA and CDR2 SNTAGT. This CDR3 has 11 amino acids.

Sequences were obtained from peripheral blood. The chain is built from TRBV6-4 and TRBJ1-2; a possible D gene is TRBD1 (5 bases). This sequence was found in a human donor in a cohort sampled during active COVID-19. This chain's CDR3 is CASSGGFGYTF. DNA of the CDR3: TGTGCCAGCAGTGGGGGCTTTGGCTACACCTTC.